This T cell receptor (beta chain) was obtained from a study of beta chain features in type 1 diabetes. Every single donor gave one heparinised blood draw, and these averaged approximately 100 mL. V was cut by 5 bases and J by 0 bases, with 8 bases left in between. The CDR3 has 14 residues. Germline-derived CDR1 and CDR2 are SNHLY and FYNNEI. The entirety of the isolated RNA underwent reverse transcription, so expressed TCRB transcripts were sequenced. Here immunoSEQ multiplex PCR was the method, and the copy in TCRdb shows in-frame clones only, minus some. Altogether almost 250,000 clones are present, 12% to 15% being singletons, with the ten largest covering around 0.025%.

Sequencing used naive CD4+ T cells from blood. This chain uses TRBV2 with TRBJ1-3; the D is unclear. This receptor was obtained from a woman aged 40 to 50 in good health. The DNA of the CDR3 is TGTGCCAGCAGTACCATTAGCTCTGGAAACACCATATATTTT. Protein sequence: CASSTISSGNTIYF.